This T cell receptor beta chain derives from a study of blood T cells in healthy people across ages. Healthy Caucasian individuals from Russia aged about 6 to 90 served as donors. Donors gave roughly 10 milliliters of peripheral blood apiece. PBMCs were isolated at a quantity of at least 6 million per sample. In its sample, this clonotype was seen once. A J-beta primer mix and a sample-barcoded 5' primer were used in a second PCR of roughly 6 to 12 cycles. Via MiXCR, TCRdb re-called the 5' RACE reads, giving one row per CDR3 protein. The table has some 700,000 distinct CDR3 sequences, roughly two fifths seen once. Looked up from germline, CDR1 is SGHTA and CDR2 is FQGNSA. The CDR3 consists of 16 residues. The ends were cut back, 1 base at V and 7 bases at J, with 20 bases in the middle.

Sample: blood. The chain employs TRBV7-2 and TRBJ2-7, with a tentative D call TRBD2 (6 bases). The receptor was derived from a woman aged 55-70 years in good health. CDR3 nucleotides: TGTGCCAGCAGCTTAGTTGGCGGGGTGGGATACAATGAGCAGTACTTC. Translated, it gives CASSLVGGVGYNEQYF.